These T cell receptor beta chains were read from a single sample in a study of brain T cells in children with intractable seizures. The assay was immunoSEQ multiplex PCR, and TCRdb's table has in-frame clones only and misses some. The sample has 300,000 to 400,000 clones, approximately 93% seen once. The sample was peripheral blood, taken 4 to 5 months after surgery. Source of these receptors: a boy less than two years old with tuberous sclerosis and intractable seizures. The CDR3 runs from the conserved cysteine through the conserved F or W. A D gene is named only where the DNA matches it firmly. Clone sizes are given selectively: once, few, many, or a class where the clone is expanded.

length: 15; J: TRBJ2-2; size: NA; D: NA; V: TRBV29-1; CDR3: CSVEGAGLSTGELFF; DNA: TGCAGCGTTGAAGGGGCAGGGCTTTCCACCGGGGAGCTGTTTTTT
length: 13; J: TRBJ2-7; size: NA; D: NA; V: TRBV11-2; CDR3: CASSPGGAYEQYF; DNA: TGTGCCAGCAGCCCAGGGGGGGCCTACGAGCAGTACTTC
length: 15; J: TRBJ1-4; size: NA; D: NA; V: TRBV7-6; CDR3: CASSRMTGYGEKLFF; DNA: TGTGCCAGCAGCCGGATGACGGGCTATGGTGAAAAACTGTTTTTT
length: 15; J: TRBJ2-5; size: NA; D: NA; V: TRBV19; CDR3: CASSPSLAFQETQYF; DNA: TGTGCCAGTAGTCCCTCCCTGGCCTTCCAAGAGACCCAGTACTTC
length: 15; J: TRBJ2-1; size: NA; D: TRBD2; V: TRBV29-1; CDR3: CSVDTGTSGITEQFF; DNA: TGCAGCGTTGATACCGGGACTAGCGGGATCACTGAGCAGTTCTTC
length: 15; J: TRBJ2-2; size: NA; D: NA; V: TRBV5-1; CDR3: CASSLVSSSAGELFF; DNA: TGCGCCAGCAGCTTGGTTAGCAGTTCGGCGGGGGAGCTGTTTTTT
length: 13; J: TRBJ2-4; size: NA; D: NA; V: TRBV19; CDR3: CASSITDGNIQYF; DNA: TGTGCCAGTAGTATAACAGACGGGAACATTCAGTACTTC
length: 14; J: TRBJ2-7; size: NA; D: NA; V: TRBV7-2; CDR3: CASSSPGVIYEQYF; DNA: TGTGCCAGCAGCTCCCCAGGGGTTATCTACGAGCAGTACTTC
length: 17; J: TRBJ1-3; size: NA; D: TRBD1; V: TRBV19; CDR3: CASSIGTGANSGNTIYF; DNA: TGTGCCAGTAGTATAGGGACAGGGGCCAACTCTGGAAACACCATATATTTT
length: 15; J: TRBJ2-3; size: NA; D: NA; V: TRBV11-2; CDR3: CASSLGGIIQESQYF; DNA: TGTGCCAGCAGCTTAGGGGGGATAATACAGGAATCGCAGTATTTT
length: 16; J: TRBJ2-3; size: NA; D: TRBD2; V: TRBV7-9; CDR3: CASSLLAGEGTDTQYF; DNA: TGTGCCAGCAGCTTACTAGCGGGAGAAGGCACAGATACGCAGTATTTT
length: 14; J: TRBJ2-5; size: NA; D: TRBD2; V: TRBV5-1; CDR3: CASSLDGGGKTQYF; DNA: TGCGCCAGCAGCTTGGACGGGGGGGGAAAGACCCAGTACTTC
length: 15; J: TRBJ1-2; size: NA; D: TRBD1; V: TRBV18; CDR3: CASSPPGQPPYGYTF; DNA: TGTGCCAGCTCACCACCGGGACAGCCTCCCTATGGCTACACCTTC
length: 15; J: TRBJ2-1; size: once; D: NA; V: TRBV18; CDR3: CASSPRGIGVNEQFF; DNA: TGTGCCAGCTCACCAAGGGGTATTGGTGTTAATGAGCAGTTCTTC
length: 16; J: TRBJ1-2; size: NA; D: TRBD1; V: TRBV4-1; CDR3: CASSPHPSDRGYGYTF; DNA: TGCGCCAGCAGCCCCCACCCTTCCGACAGGGGATACGGCTACACCTTC
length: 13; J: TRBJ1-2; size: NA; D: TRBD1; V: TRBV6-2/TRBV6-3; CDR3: CASSVDRDSGYTF; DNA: TGTGCCAGCAGTGTGGACAGGGATTCTGGCTACACCTTC
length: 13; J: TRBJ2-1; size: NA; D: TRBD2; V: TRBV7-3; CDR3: CASSLKTSGGLFF; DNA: TGTGCCAGCAGCCTCAAGACTAGCGGGGGGTTGTTCTTC
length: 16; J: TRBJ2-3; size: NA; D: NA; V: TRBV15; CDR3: CATSRVPGPSTDTQYF; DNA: TGTGCCACCAGCAGAGTTCCGGGCCCTAGCACAGATACGCAGTATTTT
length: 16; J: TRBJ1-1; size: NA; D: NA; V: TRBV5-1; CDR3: CASSHGRVGSNTEAFF; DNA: TGCGCCAGCAGCCACGGGCGGGTAGGTTCGAACACTGAAGCTTTCTTT
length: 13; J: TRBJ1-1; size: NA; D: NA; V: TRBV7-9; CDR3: CASSLAGPPEAFF; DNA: TGTGCCAGCAGCTTAGCAGGGCCACCTGAAGCTTTCTTT
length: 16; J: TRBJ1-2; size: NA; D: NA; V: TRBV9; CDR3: CASSVGGTSFAYGYTF; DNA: TGTGCCAGCAGCGTAGGGGGTACGTCGTTTGCCTATGGCTACACCTTC
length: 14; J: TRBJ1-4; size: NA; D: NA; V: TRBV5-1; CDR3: CASSLGGPREKLFF; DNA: TGCGCCAGCAGCTTGGGGGGACCGAGGGAAAAACTGTTTTTT
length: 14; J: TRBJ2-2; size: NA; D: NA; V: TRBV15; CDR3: CATSGDKNTGELFF; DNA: TGTGCCACCAGCGGAGATAAGAACACCGGGGAGCTGTTTTTT
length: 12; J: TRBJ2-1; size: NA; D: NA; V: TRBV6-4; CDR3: CASSDSKGEQFF; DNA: TGTGCCAGCAGTGACTCGAAAGGTGAGCAGTTCTTC
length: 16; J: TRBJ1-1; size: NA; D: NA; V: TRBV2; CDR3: CASSDGRGGVNTEAFF; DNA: TGTGCCAGCAGTGATGGGCGAGGGGGAGTGAACACTGAAGCTTTCTTT
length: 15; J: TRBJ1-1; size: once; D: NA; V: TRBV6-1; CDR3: CASSDRGHLGTEAFF; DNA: TGTGCCAGCAGTGATAGGGGACACCTGGGGACTGAAGCTTTCTTT
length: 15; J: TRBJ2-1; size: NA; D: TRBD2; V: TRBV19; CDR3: CASSIVAGDWGEQFF; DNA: TGTGCCAGTAGTATTGTGGCGGGAGATTGGGGTGAGCAGTTCTTC
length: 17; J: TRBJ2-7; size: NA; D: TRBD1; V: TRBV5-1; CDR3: CASSLALITGGSHEQYF; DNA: TGCGCCAGCAGCTTGGCCCTCATAACAGGGGGCTCCCACGAGCAGTACTTC
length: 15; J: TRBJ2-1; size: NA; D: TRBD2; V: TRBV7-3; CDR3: CASSPSGGHYNEQFF; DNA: TGTGCCAGCAGCCCCAGCGGGGGCCATTACAATGAGCAGTTCTTC
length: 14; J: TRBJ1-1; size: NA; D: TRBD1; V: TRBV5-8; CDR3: CASSPRQGSFEAFF; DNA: TGTGCCAGCAGCCCCCGACAGGGGTCCTTTGAAGCTTTCTTT
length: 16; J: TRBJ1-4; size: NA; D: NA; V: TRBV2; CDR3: CASSAGDWAKGEKLFF; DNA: TGTGCCAGCAGTGCCGGTGATTGGGCTAAAGGAGAAAAACTGTTTTTT
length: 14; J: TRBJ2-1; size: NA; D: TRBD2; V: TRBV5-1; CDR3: CASSPGTSVNEQFF; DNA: TGCGCCAGCAGCCCCGGGACTAGCGTCAATGAGCAGTTCTTC
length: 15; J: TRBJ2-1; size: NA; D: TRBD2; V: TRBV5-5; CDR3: CASSKRTSGNNEQFF; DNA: TGTGCCAGCAGCAAAAGGACTAGCGGTAACAATGAGCAGTTCTTC
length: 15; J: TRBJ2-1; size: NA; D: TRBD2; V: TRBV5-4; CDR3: CASRGSGGFGNEQFF; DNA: TGTGCCAGCAGGGGTAGCGGGGGCTTTGGCAATGAGCAGTTCTTC
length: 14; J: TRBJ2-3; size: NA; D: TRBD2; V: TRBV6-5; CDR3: CASSSGGLRDTQYF; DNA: TGTGCCAGCAGCTCGGGAGGGTTACGGGATACGCAGTATTTT
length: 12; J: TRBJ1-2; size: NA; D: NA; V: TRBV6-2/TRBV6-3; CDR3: CASSSGVYGYTF; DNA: TGTGCCAGCAGTTCCGGGGTCTATGGCTACACCTTC
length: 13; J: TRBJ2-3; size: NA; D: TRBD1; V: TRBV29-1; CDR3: CSVGGQYTDTQYF; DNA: TGCAGCGTTGGGGGACAGTACACAGATACGCAGTATTTT
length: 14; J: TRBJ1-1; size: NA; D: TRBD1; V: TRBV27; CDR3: CASSPRDRDTEAFF; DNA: TGTGCCAGCAGTCCCCGAGACAGGGATACTGAAGCTTTCTTT
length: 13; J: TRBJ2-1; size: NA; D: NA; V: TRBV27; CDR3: CASSHASYNEQFF; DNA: TGTGCCAGCAGTCACGCCTCCTACAATGAGCAGTTCTTC
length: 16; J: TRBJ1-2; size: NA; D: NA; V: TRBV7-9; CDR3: CASSLDPVWGGSGYTF; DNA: TGTGCCAGCAGCTTAGATCCGGTTTGGGGGGGAAGTGGCTACACCTTC
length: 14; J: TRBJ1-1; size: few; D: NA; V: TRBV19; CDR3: CASSIGYMNTEAFF; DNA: TGTGCCAGTAGTATTGGCTACATGAACACTGAAGCTTTCTTT
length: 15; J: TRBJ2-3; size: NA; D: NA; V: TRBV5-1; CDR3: CASRGTGESTDTQYF; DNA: TGCGCCAGCAGGGGGACCGGGGAAAGCACAGATACGCAGTATTTT